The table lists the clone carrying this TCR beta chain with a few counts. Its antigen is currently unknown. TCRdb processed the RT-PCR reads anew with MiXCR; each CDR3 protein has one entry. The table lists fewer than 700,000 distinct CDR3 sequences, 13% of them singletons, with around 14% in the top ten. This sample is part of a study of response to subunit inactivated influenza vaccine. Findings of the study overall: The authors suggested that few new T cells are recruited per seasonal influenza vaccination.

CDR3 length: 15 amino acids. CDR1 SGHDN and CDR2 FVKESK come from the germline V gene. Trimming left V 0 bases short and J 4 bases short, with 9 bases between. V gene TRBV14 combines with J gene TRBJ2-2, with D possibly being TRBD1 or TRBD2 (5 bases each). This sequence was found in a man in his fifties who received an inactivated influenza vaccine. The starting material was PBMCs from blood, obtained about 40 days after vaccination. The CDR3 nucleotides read TGTGCCAGCAGCCAAGATCTGGGGACCACCGGGGAGCTGTTTTTT. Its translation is CASSQDLGTTGELFF.